This T cell receptor beta chain was profiled in a study of T-cell memory formation after mild COVID-19. The CDR3 covers 14 residues. The germline CDR1 and CDR2 sequences are MNHEY and SVGAGI. Trimming pared 2 bases from V and 7 bases from J, leaving 14 bases between. This clonotype occurred once. 5'RACE primed from the constant segment yielded TCR alpha and TCR beta cDNA libraries bearing sample barcodes and UMIs. MiXCR, run by TCRdb on the 5' RACE reads, gives a single entry per CDR3 protein. The sample yields approximately 400,000 distinct CDR3 sequences, under 20% seen once. The clonotype originates from a man younger than 35 who had mild COVID-19 (a few samples of this study predate the infection). Cell type and time point are not known. V and J are TRBV6-5 and TRBJ1-1, with unresolved D. The sample comprised PBMCs or a T cell subset sorted from them (not recorded which). The CDR3 coding sequence is TGTGCCAGCAGTTACGTGGCAGCTACTTATGAAGCTTTCTTT. It translates to CASSYVAATYEAFF.